The 22 T cell receptor beta chains below all came from one sample that was sequenced in a study of CD8+ T cells in alopecia areata. RNA, once extracted, was reverse transcribed into cDNA for use as the sequencing template. Repertoires were generated with immunoSEQ multiplex PCR, while TCRdb's copy carries only in-frame clones and drops some. This sample has 98,000 or so clones; approximately 66% occur once, and the top ten carry around 16%. Specified treatment: oral pan-JAK inhibitor, 5-10 mg twice daily. The sample was CD8+ T cells sorted from blood, taken at week 4, from a patient treated with tofacitinib. The receptors shown here come from a human donor with alopecia areata.

The gene calls are TRBV9 and TRBJ2-5, with D maybe TRBD1 (7 bases). Germline V gene sequence: CDR1 SGDLS, CDR2 YYNGEE. The CDR3 loop spans 15 amino acids. V was pared by 3 bases and J by 4 bases, with 16 bases between. In nucleotides, the CDR3 is TGTGCCAGCAGCGCCGGAGGAGGGGACAGAGAGACCCAGTACTTC. It is translated as CASSAGGGDRETQYF.

V is TRBV5-6 and J is TRBJ2-7, with TRBD2 matching 7 bases. The CDR3 is made up of 14 amino acids. V shed 3 bases, J shed 0 bases, and the junction held 3 bases outside the gene matches. Germline-derived CDR1 and CDR2 are SGHDT and YYEEEE. The CDR3 loop reads CASSSRDYSYEQYF. The CDR3 nucleotides are TGTGCCAGCAGCTCACGGGACTACTCCTACGAGCAGTACTTC.

This chain joins TRBV5-1 and TRBJ2-7; the match to TRBD2 covers 9 bases. The CDR3 extends over 15 amino acids. Germline CDR1 and CDR2: SGHRS and YFSETQ. Germline trimming cut 0 bases from V and 5 bases from J; bases unmatched to any gene: 6. The CDR3 coding sequence is TGCGCCAGCAGCTTGGCGGCGGGAGGGCCTAACGAGCAGTACTTC. It specifies CASSLAAGGPNEQYF.

The V gene is TRBV5-6, the J gene TRBJ1-1, with unresolved D. Germline V gene data show CDR1 as SGHDT and CDR2 as YYEEEE. The CDR3 consists of 13 residues. V lost 1 base and J 2 bases, leaving 6 bases between the germline ends. CDR3 residues: CASSLIFNTEAFF. In nucleotides, the CDR3 is TGTGCCAGCAGCTTGATCTTTAACACTGAAGCTTTCTTT.

The chain combines TRBV29-1 with TRBJ1-1; no reliable D call. Trimming stripped 4 bases from V and 5 bases from J, with 20 bases between. The V gene's germline CDR1 is SQVTM and CDR2 ANQGSEA. The CDR3 covers 15 residues. CDR3 bases: TGCAGCGTTGGAGCGTGGCAGAACATGATGACTGAAGCTTTCTTT. Its protein product is CSVGAWQNMMTEAFF.

The chain recombines TRBV5-6 with TRBJ2-1; maybe TRBD2 (5 bases). Germline-derived CDR1 and CDR2 are SGHDT and YYEEEE. Trimming took off 3 bases at V and 2 bases at J, with 15 bases between the two ends. The CDR3 sequence is 16 residues long. The CDR3 reads CASSSLLDLAYNEQFF. In nucleotides, the CDR3 is TGTGCCAGCAGCTCGCTACTAGATTTGGCCTACAATGAGCAGTTCTTC.

This chain connects TRBV5-4 to TRBJ2-1, with 7 bases matching TRBD2. Trimming at V came to 4 bases and at J to 8 bases, leaving 15 bases not matched to a gene. CDR3 length equals 16 residues. Germline lookup yields CDR1 SGHNT and CDR2 YYREEE (reference sequence). CDR3 sequence reads: CASSAPGAGVLHEQFF. In nucleotides, the CDR3 is TGTGCCAGCAGCGCCCCTGGGGCGGGAGTTCTGCATGAGCAGTTCTTC.

V and J are TRBV27 and TRBJ2-2; D is unclear. V was cut by 6 bases and J by 3 bases, with 14 bases left in between. The CDR3 extends over 15 amino acids. CDR1 is MNHEY and CDR2 is SMNVEV in the germline V gene (reference sequence). DNA of the CDR3: TGTGCCAGCAGCCCGGTACAGAGTTACACCGGGGAGCTGTTTTTT. Protein product: CASSPVQSYTGELFF.

V and J are TRBV25-1 and TRBJ1-5; D remains unclear. V lost 6 bases and J 5 bases, leaving 17 bases between the germline ends. The V gene's germline CDR1 is MGHDK and CDR2 SYGVNS. This CDR3 is 15 amino acids long. The CDR3 DNA sequence: TGTGCCAGCAGATTTGGAACTCGAATCCATCAGCCCCAGCATTTT. Amino acid sequence: CASRFGTRIHQPQHF.

This chain links TRBV30 with TRBJ2-1; D may match TRBD1 or TRBD2 (5 bases each). Trimming removed 1 base at V and 5 bases at J, with 12 bases between. Per germline, CDR1 GTSNPN and CDR2 SVGIG (reference sequence). The CDR3 has 14 amino acids. This chain's CDR3 is CAWSGGIGNNEQFF. The DNA for the CDR3 is TGTGCCTGGAGTGGGGGGATCGGCAACAATGAGCAGTTCTTC.

This sequence joins TRBV5-6 and TRBJ2-6; possibly TRBD1 for D (5 bases). From germline, CDR1 is SGHDT and CDR2 YYEEEE. The CDR3 extends over 18 amino acids. V lost 1 base and J lost 0, with 14 bases in between. In DNA, the CDR3 is TGTGCCAGCAGCTTGTCAGGGTCCTTCAGCTCTGGGGCCAACGTCCTGACTTTC. Protein product: CASSLSGSFSSGANVLTF.

V and J are TRBV4-3 and TRBJ1-5; D is uncertain. V was pared by 4 bases and J by 5 bases, with 9 bases between. Per germline, CDR1 LGHNA and CDR2 YSLEER. CDR3 length: 13 residues. CDR3 region: CASSLPLYQPQHF. As DNA, the CDR3 is TGCGCCAGCAGCCTCCCTTTGTATCAGCCCCAGCATTTT.

This clone was counted only a few times. The chain recombines TRBV7-9 with TRBJ2-1; D is perhaps TRBD2 (6 bases). V was clipped by 5 bases and J by 5 bases, with 16 bases between them. Per germline, CDR1 SEHNR and CDR2 FQNEAQ (reference sequence). CDR3 length: 15 residues. CDR3: CASSLPGLENNEQFF. The CDR3 coding sequence is TGTGCCAGCAGCCTCCCGGGACTCGAGAACAATGAGCAGTTCTTC.

The chain has TRBV5-1 and TRBJ2-1, with TRBD1 identical over 10 bases. This CDR3 contains 16 residues. Germline CDR1 SGHRS, CDR2 YFSETQ. J lost 5 bases, V lost 2 bases, and 7 bases had no gene match. The CDR3 loop is CASSFGWTGGNNEQFF. The CDR3 DNA reads as TGCGCCAGCAGCTTTGGATGGACAGGGGGGAACAATGAGCAGTTCTTC. The whole variable domain, filled in from reference TRBV5-1 and TRBJ2-1, reads KAGVTQTPRYLIKTRGQQVTLSCSPISGHRSVSWYQQTPGQGLQFLFEYFSETQRNKGNFPGRFSGRQFSNSRSEMNVSTLELGDSALYLCASSFGWTGGNNEQFFGPGTRLTVL.

The rearrangement joins TRBV30 to TRBJ2-1; weak D call: TRBD1 (6 bases). The V and J ends lost 5 bases and 0 bases respectively, with 14 bases between them. The CDR3 length is 15 residues. Germline V gene lookup returns CDR1 GTSNPN and CDR2 SVGIG (reference sequence). The CDR3 bases are TGTGCCTGGGAAACAGGGTGGAGCTCCTACAATGAGCAGTTCTTC. This codes for CAWETGWSSYNEQFF.

This clone was detected many times. The chain combines TRBV4-3 with TRBJ1-3; D remains ambiguous. The V gene lost 1 base and the J gene lost 1 base, with 8 bases spanning the gap. The germline V gene encodes CDR1 LGHNA and CDR2 YSLEER. This CDR3 region has 15 residues. The CDR3 region is CASSQGVSSGNTIYF. DNA for the CDR3: TGCGCCAGCAGCCAAGGGGTGTCGTCTGGAAACACCATATATTTT.

This sequence joins TRBV4-3 and TRBJ2-7; TRBD2 matches 7 bases. V was pared by 4 bases and J by 2 bases, with 5 bases of the junction left unmatched. CDR1 is LGHNA, CDR2 YSLEER, per germline. The CDR3 contains 14 residues. The CDR3 loop reads CASSREGIPYEQYF. The CDR3 bases are TGCGCCAGCAGCCGGGAGGGTATCCCCTACGAGCAGTACTTC.

The chain joins TRBV29-1 to TRBJ2-1; D is ambiguous. The V and J ends lost 6 bases and 4 bases respectively, with 4 bases between them. The CDR3 spans 10 residues. Germline assignment: CDR1 SQVTM and CDR2 ANQGSEA. CDR3 residues: CSVVYNEQFF. CDR3 nucleotide sequence: TGCAGCGTAGTATACAATGAGCAGTTCTTC.

The genes are TRBV10-3 and TRBJ2-3, with 7 bases matching TRBD1. This CDR3 has 13 amino acids. Germline V gives CDR1 ENHRY, CDR2 SYGVKD. The ends lost 9 bases at V and 2 bases at J; junction bases unmatched: 5. CDR3 coding DNA: TGTGCCATTCAGGGGGACCACACAGATACGCAGTATTTT. The encoded protein is CAIQGDHTDTQYF.

J is TRBJ1-5 and V is TRBV27; D ambiguous. V lost 3 bases to trimming and J lost 4 bases, with 7 bases between them. The CDR3 is made up of 13 amino acids. Germline V gene sequence: CDR1 MNHEY, CDR2 SMNVEV (reference sequence). CDR3 sequence: CASSLIRNQPQHF. The CDR3 bases are TGTGCCAGCAGTTTGATCCGAAATCAGCCCCAGCATTTT.

The rearrangement joins TRBV4-2 to TRBJ1-2; no clear D gene. The CDR3 extends over 15 amino acids. Trimming pared 0 bases from V and 4 bases from J, leaving 12 bases between. Germline lookup yields CDR1 LGHNA and CDR2 YNFKEQ. The CDR3 sequence is CASSQDTPGPYGYTF. The CDR3 nucleotides are TGTGCCAGCAGCCAAGATACCCCCGGACCCTATGGCTACACCTTC.

In its sample, this clone was seen a few times. The sample contains more than one DNA sequence encoding this CDR3. V is TRBV5-1 and J is TRBJ1-1; 8 bases line up with TRBD1. CDR1 and CDR2 from the germline V gene are SGHRS and YFSETQ. This CDR3 is 15 amino acids long. The trim removed 0 bases at V and 1 base at J, leaving 2 bases unmatched. CDR3 DNA sequence: TGCGCCAGCAGCTTGGTAGGGACAGGGAACACTGAAGCTTTCTTT. It specifies CASSLVGTGNTEAFF.